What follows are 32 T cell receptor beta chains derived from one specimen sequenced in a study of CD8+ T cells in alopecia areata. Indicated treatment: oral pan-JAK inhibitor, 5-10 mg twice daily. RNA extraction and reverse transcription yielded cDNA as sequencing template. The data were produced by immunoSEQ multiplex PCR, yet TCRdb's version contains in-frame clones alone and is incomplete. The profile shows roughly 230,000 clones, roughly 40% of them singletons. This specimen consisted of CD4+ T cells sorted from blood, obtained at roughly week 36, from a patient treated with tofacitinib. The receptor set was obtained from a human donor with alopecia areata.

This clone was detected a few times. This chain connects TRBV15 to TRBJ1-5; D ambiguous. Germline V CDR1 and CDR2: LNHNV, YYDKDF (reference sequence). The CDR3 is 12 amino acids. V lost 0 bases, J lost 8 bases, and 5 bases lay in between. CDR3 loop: CATSRDGEPQHF. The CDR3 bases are TGTGCCACCAGCAGAGATGGTGAGCCCCAGCATTTT.

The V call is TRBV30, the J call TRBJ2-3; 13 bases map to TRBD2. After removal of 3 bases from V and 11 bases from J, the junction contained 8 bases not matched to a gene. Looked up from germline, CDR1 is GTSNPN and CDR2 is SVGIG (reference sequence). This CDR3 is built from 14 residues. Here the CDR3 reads CAWRLAGGGLVQYF. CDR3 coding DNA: TGTGCCTGGAGACTAGCGGGAGGGGGGTTGGTGCAGTATTTT.

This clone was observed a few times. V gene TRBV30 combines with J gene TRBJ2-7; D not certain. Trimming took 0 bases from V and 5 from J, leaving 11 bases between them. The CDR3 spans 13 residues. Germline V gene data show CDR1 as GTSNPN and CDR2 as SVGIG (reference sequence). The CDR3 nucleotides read TGTGCCTGGAGTGTACAAGGGATCCACGAGCAGTACTTC. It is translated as CAWSVQGIHEQYF.

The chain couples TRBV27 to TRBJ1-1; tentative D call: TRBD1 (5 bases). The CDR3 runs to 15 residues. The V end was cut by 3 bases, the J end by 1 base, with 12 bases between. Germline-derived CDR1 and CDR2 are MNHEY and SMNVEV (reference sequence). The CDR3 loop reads CASSFMGGPNTEAFF. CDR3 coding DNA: TGTGCCAGCAGTTTTATGGGGGGACCGAACACTGAAGCTTTCTTT.

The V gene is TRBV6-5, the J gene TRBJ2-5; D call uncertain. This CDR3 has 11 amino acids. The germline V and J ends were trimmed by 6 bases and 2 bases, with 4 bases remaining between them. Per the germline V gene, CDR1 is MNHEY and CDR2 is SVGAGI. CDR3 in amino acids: CASSHQETQYF. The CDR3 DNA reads TGTGCCAGCAGCCATCAAGAGACCCAGTACTTC.

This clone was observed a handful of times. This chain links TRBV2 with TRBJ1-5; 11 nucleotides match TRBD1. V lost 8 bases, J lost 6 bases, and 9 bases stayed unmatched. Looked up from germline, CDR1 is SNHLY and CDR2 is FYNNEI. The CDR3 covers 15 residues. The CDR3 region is CASLSGQGASQPQHF. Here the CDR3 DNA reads TGTGCCAGCCTATCCGGACAGGGGGCGAGTCAGCCCCAGCATTTT.

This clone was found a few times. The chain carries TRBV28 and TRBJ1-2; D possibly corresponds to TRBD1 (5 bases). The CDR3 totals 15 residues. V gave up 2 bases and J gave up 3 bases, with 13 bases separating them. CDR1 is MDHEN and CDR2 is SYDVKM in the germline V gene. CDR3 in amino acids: CASSLGSRVDYGYTF. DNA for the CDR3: TGTGCCAGCAGTTTAGGTTCCAGGGTTGACTATGGCTACACCTTC.

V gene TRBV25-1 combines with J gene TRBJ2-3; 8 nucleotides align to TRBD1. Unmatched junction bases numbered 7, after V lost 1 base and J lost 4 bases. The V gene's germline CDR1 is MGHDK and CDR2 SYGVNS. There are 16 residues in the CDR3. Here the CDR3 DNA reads TGTGCCAGCAGTGAATTGTCAGGGGGCGTTCCAGATACGCAGTATTTT. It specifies CASSELSGGVPDTQYF.

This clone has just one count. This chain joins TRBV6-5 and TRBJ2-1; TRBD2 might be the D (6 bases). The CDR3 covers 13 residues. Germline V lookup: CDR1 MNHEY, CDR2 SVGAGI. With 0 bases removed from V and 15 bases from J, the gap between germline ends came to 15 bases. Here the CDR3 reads CASSYSGGASRFF. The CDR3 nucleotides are TGTGCCAGCAGTTACTCCGGAGGGGCCTCCCGGTTCTTC.

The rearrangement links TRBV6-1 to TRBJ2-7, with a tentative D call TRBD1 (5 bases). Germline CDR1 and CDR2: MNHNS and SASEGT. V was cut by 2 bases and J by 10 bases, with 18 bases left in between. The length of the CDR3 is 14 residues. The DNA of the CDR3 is TGTGCCAGCAGTGAACAACGCGGAGCTGGGGCCCAGTACTTC. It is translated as CASSEQRGAGAQYF.

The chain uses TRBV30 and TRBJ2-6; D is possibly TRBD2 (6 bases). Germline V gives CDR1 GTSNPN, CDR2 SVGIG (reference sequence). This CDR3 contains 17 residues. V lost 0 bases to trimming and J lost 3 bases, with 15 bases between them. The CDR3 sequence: CAWSVPSPGDGANVLTF. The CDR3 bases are TGTGCCTGGAGTGTACCATCGCCGGGGGATGGGGCCAACGTCCTGACTTTC.

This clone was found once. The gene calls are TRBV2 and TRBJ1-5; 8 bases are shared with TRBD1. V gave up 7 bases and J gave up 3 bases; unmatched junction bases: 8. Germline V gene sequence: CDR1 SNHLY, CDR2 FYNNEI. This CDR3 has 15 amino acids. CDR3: CASTLGQAINQPQHF. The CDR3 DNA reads TGTGCCAGCACCCTGGGACAGGCGATCAATCAGCCCCAGCATTTT.

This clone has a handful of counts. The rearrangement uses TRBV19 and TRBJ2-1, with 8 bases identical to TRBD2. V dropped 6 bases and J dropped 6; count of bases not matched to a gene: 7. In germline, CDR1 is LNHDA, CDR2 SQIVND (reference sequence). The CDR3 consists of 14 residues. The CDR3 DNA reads TGTGCCAGTAGACTACGGGAGGGCCTCAATGAGCAGTTCTTC. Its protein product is CASRLREGLNEQFF. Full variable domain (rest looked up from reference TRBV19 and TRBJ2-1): DGGITQSPKYLFRKEGQNVTLSCEQNLNHDAMYWYRQDPGQGLRLIYYSQIVNDFQKGDIAEGYSVSREKKESFPLTVTSAQKNPTAFYLCASRLREGLNEQFFGPGTRLTVL.

DNA of the CDR3: TGTGCCAGCAGCGGACGACAGAAAAGGAACACTGAAGCTTTCTTT. Protein product: CASSGRQKRNTEAFF. V is TRBV7-8 and J is TRBJ1-1; D is possibly TRBD1 (5 bases). The germline V gene encodes CDR1 SGHVS and CDR2 FQNEAQ. Trimming pared 5 bases from V and 1 base from J, leaving 14 bases between. This CDR3 contains 15 residues. The whole variable domain, filled in from reference TRBV7-8 and TRBJ1-1, reads GAGVSQSPRYKVAKRGQDVALRCDPISGHVSLFWYQQALGQGPEFLTYFQNEAQLDKSGLPSDRFFAERPEGSVSTLKIQRTQQEDSAVYLCASSGRQKRNTEAFFGQGTRLTVV.

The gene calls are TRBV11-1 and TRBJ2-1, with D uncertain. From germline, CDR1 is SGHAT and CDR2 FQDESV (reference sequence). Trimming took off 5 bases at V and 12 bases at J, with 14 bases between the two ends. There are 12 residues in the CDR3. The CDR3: CASSPRGFAQFF. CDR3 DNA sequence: TGTGCCAGCAGCCCCCGTGGGTTCGCGCAGTTCTTC.

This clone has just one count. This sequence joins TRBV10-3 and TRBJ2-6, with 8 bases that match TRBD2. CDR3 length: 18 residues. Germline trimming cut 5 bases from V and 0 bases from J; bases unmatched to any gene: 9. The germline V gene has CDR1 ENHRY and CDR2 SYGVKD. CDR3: CAISKGLGGISGANVLTF. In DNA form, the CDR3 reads TGTGCCATCAGTAAGGGACTAGGCGGAATCTCTGGGGCCAACGTCCTGACTTTC.

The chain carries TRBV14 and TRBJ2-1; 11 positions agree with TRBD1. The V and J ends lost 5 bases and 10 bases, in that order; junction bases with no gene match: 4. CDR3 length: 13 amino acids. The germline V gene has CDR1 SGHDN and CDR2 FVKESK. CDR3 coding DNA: TGTGCCAGCAGCGGACAGGGGGCCTCGGAGCAGTTCTTC. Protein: CASSGQGASEQFF.

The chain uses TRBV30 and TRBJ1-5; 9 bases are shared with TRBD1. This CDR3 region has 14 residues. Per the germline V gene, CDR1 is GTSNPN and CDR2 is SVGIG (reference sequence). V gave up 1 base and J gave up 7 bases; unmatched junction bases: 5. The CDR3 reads CAWSETGGQQPQHF. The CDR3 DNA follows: TGTGCCTGGAGTGAAACAGGGGGCCAACAGCCCCAGCATTTT.

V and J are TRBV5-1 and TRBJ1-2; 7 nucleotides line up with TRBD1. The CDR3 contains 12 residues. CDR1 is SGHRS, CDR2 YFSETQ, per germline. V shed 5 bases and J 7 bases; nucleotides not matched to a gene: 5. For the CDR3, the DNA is TGCGCCAGCAGGGGGACAGCCGGTGGCTACACCTTC. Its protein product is CASRGTAGGYTF.

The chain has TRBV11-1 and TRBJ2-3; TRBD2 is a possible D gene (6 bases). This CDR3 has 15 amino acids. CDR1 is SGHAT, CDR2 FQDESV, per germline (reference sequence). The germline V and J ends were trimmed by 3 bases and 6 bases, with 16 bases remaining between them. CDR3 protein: CASSFTGGWLDTQYF. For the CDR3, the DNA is TGTGCCAGCAGCTTTACCGGGGGATGGCTGGATACGCAGTATTTT.

CDR3 loop: CASSPRRSYNEQFF. CDR3 sequence (DNA): TGTGCCAGCAGCCCCCGGAGGAGCTACAATGAGCAGTTCTTC. This chain joins TRBV11-1 and TRBJ2-1; a weak D match, TRBD2 (5 bases). V gave up 5 bases and J gave up 3 bases, with 11 bases separating them. Looked up from germline, CDR1 is SGHAT and CDR2 is FQDESV (reference sequence). CDR3 length equals 14 residues.

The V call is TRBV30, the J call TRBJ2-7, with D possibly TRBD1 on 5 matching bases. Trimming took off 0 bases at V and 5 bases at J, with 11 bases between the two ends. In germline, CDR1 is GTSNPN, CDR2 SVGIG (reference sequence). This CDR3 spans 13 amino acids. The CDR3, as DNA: TGTGCCTGGAGTGTATCCAGGGCCCACGAGCAGTACTTC. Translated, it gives CAWSVSRAHEQYF.

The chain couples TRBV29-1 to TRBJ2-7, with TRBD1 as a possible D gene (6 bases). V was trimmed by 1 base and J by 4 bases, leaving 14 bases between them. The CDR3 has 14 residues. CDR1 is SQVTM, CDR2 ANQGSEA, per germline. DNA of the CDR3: TGCAGCGTTGAAGGCGAGGGGGTAAGGTACGAGCAGTACTTC. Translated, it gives CSVEGEGVRYEQYF.

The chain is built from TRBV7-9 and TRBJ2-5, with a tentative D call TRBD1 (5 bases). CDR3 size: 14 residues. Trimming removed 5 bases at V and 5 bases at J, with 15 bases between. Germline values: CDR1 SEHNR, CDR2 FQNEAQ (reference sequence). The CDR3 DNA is TGTGCCAGCAGCGAACCTGCAGGGTTGGAGACCCAGTACTTC. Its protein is CASSEPAGLETQYF.

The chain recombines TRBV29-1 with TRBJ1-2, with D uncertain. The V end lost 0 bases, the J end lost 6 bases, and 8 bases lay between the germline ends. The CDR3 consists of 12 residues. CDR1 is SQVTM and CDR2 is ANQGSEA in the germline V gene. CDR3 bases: TGCAGCGTTGAAGATCGGGCGGATGGCTACACCTTC. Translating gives CSVEDRADGYTF.

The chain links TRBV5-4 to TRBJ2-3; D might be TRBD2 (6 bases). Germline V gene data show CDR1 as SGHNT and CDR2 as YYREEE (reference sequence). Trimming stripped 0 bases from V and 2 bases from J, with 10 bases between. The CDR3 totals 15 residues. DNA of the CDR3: TGTGCCAGCAGCTTGGATGGCGGGAACACAGATACGCAGTATTTT. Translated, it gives CASSLDGGNTDTQYF.

This chain's CDR3 is CASSIWTGGYEQYF. In DNA, the CDR3 is TGTGCCAGTAGTATATGGACAGGGGGCTACGAGCAGTACTTC. The gene calls are TRBV19 and TRBJ2-7; 10 bases match TRBD1. V gave up 2 bases and J gave up 3 bases; unmatched junction bases: 1. The CDR3 runs 14 residues. Germline assignment: CDR1 LNHDA and CDR2 SQIVND (reference sequence).

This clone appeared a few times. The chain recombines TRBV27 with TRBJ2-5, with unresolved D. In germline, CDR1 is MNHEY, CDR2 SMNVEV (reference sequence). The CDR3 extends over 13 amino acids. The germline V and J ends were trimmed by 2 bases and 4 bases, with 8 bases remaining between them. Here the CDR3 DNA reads TGTGCCAGCAGTTTACGGCTTGGAGAGACCCAGTACTTC. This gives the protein CASSLRLGETQYF.

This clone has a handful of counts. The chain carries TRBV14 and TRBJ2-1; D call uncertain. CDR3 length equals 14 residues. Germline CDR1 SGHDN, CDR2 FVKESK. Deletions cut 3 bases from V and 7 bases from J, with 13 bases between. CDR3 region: CASSHLLNGNEQFF. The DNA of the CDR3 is TGTGCCAGCAGCCACCTTCTAAATGGGAATGAGCAGTTCTTC.

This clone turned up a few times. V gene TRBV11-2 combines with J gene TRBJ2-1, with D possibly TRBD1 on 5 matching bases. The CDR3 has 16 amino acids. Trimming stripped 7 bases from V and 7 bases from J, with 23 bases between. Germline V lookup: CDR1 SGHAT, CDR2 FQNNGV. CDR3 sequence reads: CASTLGHGVRVNEQFF. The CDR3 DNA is TGTGCCAGCACCCTTGGGCATGGCGTCAGGGTTAATGAGCAGTTCTTC.

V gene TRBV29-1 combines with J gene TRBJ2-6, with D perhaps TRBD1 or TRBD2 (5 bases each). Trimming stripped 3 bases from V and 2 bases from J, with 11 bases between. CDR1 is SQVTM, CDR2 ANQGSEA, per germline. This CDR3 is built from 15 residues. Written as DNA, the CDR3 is TGCAGCGTTGAGGGGCGAGGGGCTGGGGCCAACGTCCTGACTTTC. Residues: CSVEGRGAGANVLTF. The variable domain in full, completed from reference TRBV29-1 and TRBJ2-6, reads SAVISQKPSRDICQRGTSLTIQCQVDSQVTMMFWYRQQPGQSLTLIATANQGSEATYESGFVIDKFPISRPNLTFSTLTVSNMSPEDSSIYLCSVEGRGAGANVLTFGAGSRLTVL.

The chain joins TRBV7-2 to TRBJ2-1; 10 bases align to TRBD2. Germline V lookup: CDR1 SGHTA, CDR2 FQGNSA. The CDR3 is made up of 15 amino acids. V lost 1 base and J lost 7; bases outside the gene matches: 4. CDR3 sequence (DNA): TGTGCCAGCAGCTTAGTAGCGGGAGGATGGAATGAGCAGTTCTTC. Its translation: CASSLVAGGWNEQFF.